The clone carrying this TCR beta chain was detected many times. Antigen unknown. CDR3 size: 15 residues. V was clipped by 1 base and J by 6 bases; unmatched bases: 10. The germline CDR1 and CDR2 sequences are DFQATT and SNEGSKA (reference sequence). This specimen belongs to a study of early T cells in non-severe SARS-CoV-2 infection. TCRdb processed the 5' RACE reads anew with MiXCR; each CDR3 protein has one entry. In the table there are around 99,000 distinct CDR3 sequences, around 10% of which are singletons. Study findings and constraints: There was a bias toward anti-spike CD8 responses in VDJdb matching, which missed private and CD4 specificities.

The receptor was isolated from an adult who was a healthcare worker with PCR-confirmed SARS-CoV-2 infection or an uninfected control (not recorded which). Sequenced input: whole blood. The chain combines TRBV20-1 with TRBJ2-7; 9 bases align to TRBD1. CDR3 protein: CSARVASGTGIEQYF. Here the CDR3 DNA reads TGCAGTGCTAGAGTAGCTTCCGGGACAGGGATCGAGCAGTACTTC.